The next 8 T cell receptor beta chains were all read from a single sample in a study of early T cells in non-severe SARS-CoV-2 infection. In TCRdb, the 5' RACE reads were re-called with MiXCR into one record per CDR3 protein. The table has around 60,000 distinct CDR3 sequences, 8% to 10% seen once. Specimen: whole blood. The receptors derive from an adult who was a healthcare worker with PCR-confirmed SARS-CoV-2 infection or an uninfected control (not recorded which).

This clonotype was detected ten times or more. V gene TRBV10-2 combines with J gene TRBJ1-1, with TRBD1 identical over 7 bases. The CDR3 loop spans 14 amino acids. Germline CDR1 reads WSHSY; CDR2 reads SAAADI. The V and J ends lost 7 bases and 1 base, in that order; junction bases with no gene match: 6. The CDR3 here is CASIRGDRNTEAFF. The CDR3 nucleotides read TGCGCCAGCATAAGGGGGGACAGGAACACTGAAGCTTTCTTT.

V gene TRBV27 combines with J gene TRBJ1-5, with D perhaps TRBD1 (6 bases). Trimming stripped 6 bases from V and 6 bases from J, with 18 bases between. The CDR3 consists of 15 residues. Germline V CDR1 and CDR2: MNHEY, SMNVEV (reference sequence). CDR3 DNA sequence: TGTGCCAGCAGCCGGAACAGGGAGTTAGGTCAGCCCCAGCATTTT. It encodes CASSRNRELGQPQHF.

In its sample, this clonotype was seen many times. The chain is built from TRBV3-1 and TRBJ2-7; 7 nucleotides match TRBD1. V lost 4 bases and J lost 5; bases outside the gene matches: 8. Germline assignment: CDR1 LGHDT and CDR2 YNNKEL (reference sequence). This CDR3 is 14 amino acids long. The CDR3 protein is CASSLEQGRHEQYF. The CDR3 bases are TGTGCCAGCAGCCTCGAACAGGGGCGCCACGAGCAGTACTTC.

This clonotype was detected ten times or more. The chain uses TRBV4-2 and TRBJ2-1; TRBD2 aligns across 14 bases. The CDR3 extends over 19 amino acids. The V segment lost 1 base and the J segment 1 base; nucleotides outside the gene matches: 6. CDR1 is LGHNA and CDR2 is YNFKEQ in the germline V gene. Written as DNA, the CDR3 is TGTGCCAGCAGCCAAGGACTAGCGGGAGGGAAGGCATCCTACAATGAGCAGTTCTTC. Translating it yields CASSQGLAGGKASYNEQFF.

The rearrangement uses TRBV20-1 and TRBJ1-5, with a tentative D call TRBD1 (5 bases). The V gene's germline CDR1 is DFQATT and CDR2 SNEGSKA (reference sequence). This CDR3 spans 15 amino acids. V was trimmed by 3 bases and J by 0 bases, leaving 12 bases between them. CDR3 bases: TGCAGTGCTAGCGGGACGGCCTTTAGCAATCAGCCCCAGCATTTT. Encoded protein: CSASGTAFSNQPQHF.

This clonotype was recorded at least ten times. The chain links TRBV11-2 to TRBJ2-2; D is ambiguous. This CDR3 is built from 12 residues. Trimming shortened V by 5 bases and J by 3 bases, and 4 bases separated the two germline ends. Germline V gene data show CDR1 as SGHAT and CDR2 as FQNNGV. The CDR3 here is CASSPYTGELFF. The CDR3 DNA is TGTGCCAGCAGCCCCTACACCGGGGAGCTGTTTTTT.

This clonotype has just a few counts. The DNA of the CDR3 is TGTGCCAGCAGCTTAGATCCTTGGGATGAGCAGTTCTTC. Amino acid sequence: CASSLDPWDEQFF. The J gene is TRBJ2-1, the V gene TRBV11-3; no reliable D call. The CDR3 length is 13 residues. Per the germline V gene, CDR1 is SGHNT and CDR2 is YENEEA. Trimming cost V 0 bases and J 8 bases, with 8 bases left between them.

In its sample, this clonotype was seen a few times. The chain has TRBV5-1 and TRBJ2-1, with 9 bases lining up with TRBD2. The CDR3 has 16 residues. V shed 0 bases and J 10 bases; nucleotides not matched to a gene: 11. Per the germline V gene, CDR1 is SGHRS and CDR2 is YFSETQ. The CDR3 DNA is TGCGCCAGCAGCTTGGCAATTAGCGGGAGCCGGGGGGAGCAGTTCTTC. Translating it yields CASSLAISGSRGEQFF.